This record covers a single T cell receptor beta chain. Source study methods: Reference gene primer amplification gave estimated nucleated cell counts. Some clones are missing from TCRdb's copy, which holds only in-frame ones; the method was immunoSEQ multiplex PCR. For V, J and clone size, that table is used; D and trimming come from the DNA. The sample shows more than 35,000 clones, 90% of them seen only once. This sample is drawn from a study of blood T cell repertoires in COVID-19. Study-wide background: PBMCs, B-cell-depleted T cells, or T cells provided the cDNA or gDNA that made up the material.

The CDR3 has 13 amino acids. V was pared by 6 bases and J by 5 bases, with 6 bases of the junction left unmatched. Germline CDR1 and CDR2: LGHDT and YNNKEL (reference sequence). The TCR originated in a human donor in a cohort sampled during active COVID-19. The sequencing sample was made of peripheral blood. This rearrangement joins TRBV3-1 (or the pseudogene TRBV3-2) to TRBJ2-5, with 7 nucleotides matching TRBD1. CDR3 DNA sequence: TGTGCCAGCAGTCACAGGGGCGGTGAGACCCAGTACTTC. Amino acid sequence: CASSHRGGETQYF.